The clone carrying this TCR beta chain has a handful of counts. Its specificity is not known. The data are from a study of T-cell memory formation after mild COVID-19. Study summary: Among the donors, TCR clusters were largely specific to each donor. Notes on the study in general: Researchers found some responding clones in pre-infection memory, a sign that cross-reactive memory joined. Clones shrinking from day 15 to 85 showed even CD4/CD8 mixes; later expanders tilted CD4+.

With constant-segment primers, 5'RACE yielded cDNA libraries of TCR alpha and TCR beta that carried sample barcodes and UMIs. TCRdb re-analysed the 5' RACE reads in MiXCR, keeping a single row per CDR3 protein. The data hold about 610,000 distinct CDR3 sequences, with around 16% observed a single time. The receptor was isolated from an adult woman who had mild COVID-19 (a few samples of this study predate the infection). Cell type and time point are not known. Source material: PBMCs or a T cell subset sorted from them (not recorded which).

The CDR3 DNA reads as TGCGCCAGCAGCTTGTGGCTGGGCTCCTACGAGCAGTACTTC. Residues: CASSLWLGSYEQYF. This chain joins TRBV5-1 and TRBJ2-7; no clear D gene. Germline assignment: CDR1 SGHRS and CDR2 YFSETQ. V was shortened by 1 base and J by 0 bases, with 8 bases between the two germline ends. The CDR3 runs 14 residues.